These 21 T cell receptor beta chains were sequenced from one sample in a study of T cell responses to AZD1222 COVID-19 vaccine. Measured with immunoSEQ multiplex PCR; TCRdb has only the in-frame clones, and not every one. Of more than 110,000 clones in the sample, 80% to 95% were seen once. The sample consisted of peripheral blood, taken on day 0 of AZD1222 vaccination. These receptor sequences come from an adult in good health.

The gene calls are TRBV5-5 and TRBJ1-5; 7 bases fit TRBD1. V gave up 3 bases and J gave up 4 bases; unmatched junction bases: 16. The CDR3 covers 18 residues. Germline V gene sequence: CDR1 SGHKS, CDR2 YYEKEE (reference sequence). Here the CDR3 reads CASSYIGTGVLRNQPQHF. In DNA, the CDR3 is TGTGCCAGCAGCTATATCGGCACAGGGGTTCTCCGGAATCAGCCCCAGCATTTT. The full variable domain, its missing parts supplied by reference TRBV5-5 and TRBJ1-5, is DAGVTQSPTHLIKTRGQQVTLRCSPISGHKSVSWYQQVLGQGPQFIFQYYEKEERGRGNFPDRFSARQFPNYSSELNVNALLLGDSALYLCASSYIGTGVLRNQPQHFGDGTRLSIL.

The chain has TRBV11-2 and TRBJ1-1; D is undetermined. This CDR3 is 15 amino acids long. V was cut by 0 bases and J by 2 bases, with 10 bases left in between. Looked up from germline, CDR1 is SGHAT and CDR2 is FQNNGV. CDR3 in DNA: TGTGCCAGCAGCTTAGATCGGACGGCTAACACTGAAGCTTTCTTT. This codes for CASSLDRTANTEAFF.

V is TRBV5-4 and J is TRBJ2-1; 13 bases match TRBD2. CDR3 length: 17 residues. From germline, CDR1 is SGHNT and CDR2 YYREEE (reference sequence). V was clipped by 3 bases and J by 5 bases; unmatched bases: 8. CDR3 region: CASSWTPGLAGHNEQFF. CDR3 DNA sequence: TGTGCCAGCAGCTGGACGCCGGGACTAGCGGGGCACAATGAGCAGTTCTTC. The whole variable domain, remainder taken from reference TRBV5-4 and TRBJ2-1, is ETGVTQSPTHLIKTRGQQVTLRCSSQSGHNTVSWYQQALGQGPQFIFQYYREEENGRGNFPPRFSGLQFPNYSSELNVNALELDDSALYLCASSWTPGLAGHNEQFFGPGTRLTVL.

The rearrangement joins TRBV6-5 to TRBJ1-1; 9 bases fit TRBD1. The CDR3 length is 14 residues. The germline CDR1 and CDR2 sequences are MNHEY and SVGAGI. V lost 10 bases and J lost 3; bases outside the gene matches: 9. This chain's CDR3 is CAITGGLVYTEAFF. Here the CDR3 DNA reads TGTGCCATAACAGGGGGCCTGGTGTACACTGAAGCTTTCTTT.

The chain links TRBV29-1 to TRBJ1-2; 9 bases agree with TRBD1. Germline values: CDR1 SQVTM, CDR2 ANQGSEA. The CDR3 is 16 amino acids. J gave up 4 bases and V 4 bases, and 13 bases lay outside the gene matches. As DNA, the CDR3 is TGCAGCGTTGGAGGACAGGGGACGGGCTCAACCTATGGCTACACCTTC. Translated: CSVGGQGTGSTYGYTF.

V is TRBV3-1 (or the pseudogene TRBV3-2) and J is TRBJ1-5, with D maybe TRBD1 (6 bases). The CDR3 runs 18 residues. Germline V gene sequence: CDR1 LGHDT, CDR2 YNNKEL (reference sequence). The germline V and J ends were trimmed by 3 bases and 5 bases, with 23 bases remaining between them. This chain's CDR3 is CASSQGAFGWGRDQPQHF. In DNA form, the CDR3 reads TGTGCCAGCAGCCAGGGGGCCTTCGGATGGGGTAGGGATCAGCCCCAGCATTTT.

This clone was detected once. The V and J genes are TRBV29-1 and TRBJ2-1, with D perhaps being TRBD1 or TRBD2 (5 bases each). The V gene's germline CDR1 is SQVTM and CDR2 ANQGSEA. There are 9 residues in the CDR3. Trimming took off 3 bases at V and 15 bases at J, with 9 bases between the two ends. CDR3 DNA sequence: TGCAGCGTTGACGATGGGACGTTCTTC. Translated, it gives CSVDDGTFF.

The J gene is TRBJ1-5, the V gene TRBV25-1; 7 bases line up with TRBD1. J gave up 6 bases and V 6 bases, and 14 bases lay outside the gene matches. This CDR3 contains 16 residues. The germline CDR1 and CDR2 sequences are MGHDK and SYGVNS. CDR3: CASRGPRQGLGQPQHF. The CDR3 nucleotides read TGTGCCAGCAGGGGACCCAGACAGGGCTTAGGTCAGCCCCAGCATTTT. Complete variable domain (other parts from reference TRBV25-1 and TRBJ1-5): EADIYQTPRYLVIGTGKKITLECSQTMGHDKMYWYQQDPGMELHLIHYSYGVNSTEKGDLSSESTVSRIRTEHFPLTLESARPSHTSQYLCASRGPRQGLGQPQHFGDGTRLSIL.

The chain recombines TRBV15 with TRBJ2-3, with D possibly being TRBD1 (6 bases). CDR1 is LNHNV and CDR2 is YYDKDF in the germline V gene (reference sequence). V was pared by 1 base and J by 2 bases, with 10 bases between. This CDR3 spans 15 amino acids. CDR3 in amino acids: CATSRGTDHTDTQYF. The CDR3 DNA is TGTGCCACCAGCAGAGGGACAGACCACACAGATACGCAGTATTTT.

V gene TRBV19 combines with J gene TRBJ2-1; D unclear. Trimming cost V 1 base and J 7 bases, with 5 bases left between them. This CDR3 contains 12 residues. The germline V gene encodes CDR1 LNHDA and CDR2 SQIVND (reference sequence). CDR3 in DNA: TGTGCCAGTAGTATAGCTGGGAATGAGCAGTTCTTC. Translated, it gives CASSIAGNEQFF. The whole variable domain, remainder taken from reference TRBV19 and TRBJ2-1, is DGGITQSPKYLFRKEGQNVTLSCEQNLNHDAMYWYRQDPGQGLRLIYYSQIVNDFQKGDIAEGYSVSREKKESFPLTVTSAQKNPTAFYLCASSIAGNEQFFGPGTRLTVL.

The chain's CDR3 is CASSFGNRGGQETQYF. The CDR3 nucleotides are TGCGCCAGCAGCTTTGGTAATCGTGGGGGCCAAGAGACCCAGTACTTC. The V call is TRBV5-1, the J call TRBJ2-5, with D perhaps being TRBD1 or TRBD2 (5 bases each). Germline lookup yields CDR1 SGHRS and CDR2 YFSETQ. Trimming cost V 2 bases and J 1 base, with 15 bases left between them. The length of the CDR3 is 16 residues.

The CDR3 protein is CASSLSGTSGYNEQFF. As DNA, the CDR3 is TGTGCCAGCAGCCTTTCCGGGACTAGCGGGTACAATGAGCAGTTCTTC. The J gene is TRBJ2-1, the V gene TRBV13; 12 nucleotides line up with TRBD2. The CDR3 totals 16 residues. Germline lookup yields CDR1 PRHDT and CDR2 FYEKMQ (reference sequence). V shed 5 bases and J 4 bases; nucleotides not matched to a gene: 6.

The genes are TRBV13 and TRBJ2-2; D is possibly TRBD1 or TRBD2 (5 bases each). Trimming pared 5 bases from V and 8 bases from J, leaving 18 bases between. Looked up from germline, CDR1 is PRHDT and CDR2 is FYEKMQ (reference sequence). This CDR3 is 15 amino acids long. In nucleotides, the CDR3 is TGTGCCAGCAGCCCACCCGGGGCGGCAGCGGGGGAGCTGTTTTTT. Translating it yields CASSPPGAAAGELFF.

This clone was picked up a small number of times. One end of the junction does not line up with germline, which may come from a read error. The chain has TRBV27 and TRBJ1-6, with D unresolved. Per germline, CDR1 MNHEY and CDR2 SMNVEV (reference sequence). This CDR3 is built from 17 residues. The CDR3 DNA reads as TGTGCCAGTAGTTCGGCAGCTGGAGTGGGGTATAATTCACCCCTCCACTTT. Amino acid sequence: CASSSAAGVGYNSPLHF.

The rearrangement uses TRBV7-2 and TRBJ2-5; TRBD2 matches 8 bases. Germline CDR1 is SGHTA and CDR2 is FQGNSA. The CDR3 sequence is 16 residues long. The V and J ends lost 2 bases and 0 bases, in that order; junction bases with no gene match: 5. CDR3 residues: CASSLLEREYQETQYF. The CDR3, as DNA: TGTGCCAGCAGCTTATTAGAGCGGGAGTACCAAGAGACCCAGTACTTC.

This clone has only one observation. The V gene is TRBV7-9, the J gene TRBJ2-5; TRBD2 aligns across 7 bases. J lost 2 bases, V lost 11 bases, and 11 bases had no gene match. CDR3 length: 14 amino acids. Germline V gene data show CDR1 as SEHNR and CDR2 as FQNEAQ (reference sequence). The CDR3 reads CAQGGSGRQETQYF. The CDR3 DNA reads TGTGCCCAGGGAGGGAGCGGGCGACAAGAGACCCAGTACTTC.

V usage is TRBV5-1 and J usage is TRBJ2-1, with 8 bases matching TRBD2. Germline V gives CDR1 SGHRS, CDR2 YFSETQ. The CDR3 totals 15 residues. The junction had 11 bases not matched to a gene; V was cut back by 5 bases and J by 7 bases. The CDR3 DNA reads as TGCGCCAGCAGTAGCCTAAGCGGGAGTAATAATGAGCAGTTCTTC. It codes for CASSSLSGSNNEQFF.

The chain carries TRBV5-5 and TRBJ1-1; tentatively, D is TRBD1 (6 bases). Looked up from germline, CDR1 is SGHKS and CDR2 is YYEKEE (reference sequence). The CDR3 spans 18 residues. Deletions cut 5 bases from V and 0 bases from J, with 23 bases between. Here the CDR3 reads CASSFQPGQRGMNTEAFF. The CDR3 DNA reads TGTGCCAGCAGTTTTCAACCGGGACAAAGAGGAATGAACACTGAAGCTTTCTTT.

V gene TRBV27 combines with J gene TRBJ2-7; D gene ambiguous. V was cut by 2 bases and J by 1 base, with 6 bases left in between. This CDR3 spans 13 amino acids. Looked up from germline, CDR1 is MNHEY and CDR2 is SMNVEV (reference sequence). The CDR3 DNA is TGTGCCAGCAGTTTAACTCAGTCCTACGAGCAGTACTTC. It is translated as CASSLTQSYEQYF.

The CDR3 DNA reads TGCGCCAGCAGCCAAGAACTCGATACAGGCACCTTAACCTTC. This codes for CASSQELDTGTLTF. The V call is TRBV4-3, the J call TRBJ1-2; tentatively, D is TRBD1 (5 bases). The CDR3 extends over 14 amino acids. Germline values: CDR1 LGHNA, CDR2 YSLEER. V lost 0 bases, J lost 14 bases, and 19 bases lay in between.

The chain recombines TRBV11-3 with TRBJ2-7; tentatively, D is TRBD2 (6 bases). This CDR3 is built from 15 residues. The V end was cut by 7 bases, the J end by 5 bases, with 21 bases between. Germline V lookup: CDR1 SGHNT, CDR2 YENEEA. The CDR3 region is CASKPTSSQFHEQYF. The CDR3 DNA is TGTGCCAGCAAACCAACTAGCAGCCAATTCCACGAGCAGTACTTC.